The subject of this entry is one T cell receptor beta chain. The sample comes from a study of T cell responses to AZD1222 COVID-19 vaccine. Assay used: immunoSEQ multiplex PCR; TCRdb lists only in-frame clones, some missing. Of more than 95,000 clones in the sample, about 89% are singletons; the top ten hold roughly 7.7%. CDR3 length: 17 amino acids. CDR1 MDHEN and CDR2 SYDVKM come from the germline V gene. V was pared by 3 bases and J by 0 bases, with 7 bases of the junction left unmatched. The V gene is TRBV28, the J gene TRBJ2-4, with 8 bases aligning to TRBD2. This specimen consisted of peripheral blood, obtained on day 0 of AZD1222 vaccination. This sequence was found in an adult in good health. CDR3 region: CASSFSAAGGAKNIQYF. CDR3 DNA: TGTGCCAGCAGTTTTTCCGCCGCGGGGGGAGCCAAAAACATTCAGTACTTC.